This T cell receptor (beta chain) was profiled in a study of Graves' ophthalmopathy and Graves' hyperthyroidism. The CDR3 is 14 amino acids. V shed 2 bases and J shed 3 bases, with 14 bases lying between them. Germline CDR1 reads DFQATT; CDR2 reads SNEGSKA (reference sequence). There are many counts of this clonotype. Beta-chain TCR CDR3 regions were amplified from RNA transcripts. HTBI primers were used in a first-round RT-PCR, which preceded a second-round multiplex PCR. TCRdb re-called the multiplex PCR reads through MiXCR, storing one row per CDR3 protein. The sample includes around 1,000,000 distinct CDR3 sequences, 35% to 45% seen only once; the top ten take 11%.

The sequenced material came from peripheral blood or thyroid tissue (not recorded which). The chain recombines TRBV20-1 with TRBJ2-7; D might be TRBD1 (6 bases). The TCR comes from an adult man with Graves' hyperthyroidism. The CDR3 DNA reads TGCAGTGCTAGAAACATTACAGGGTACTACGAGCAGTACTTC. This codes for CSARNITGYYEQYF.